In this sample, the clone carrying this T cell receptor beta chain turned up once. Its antigen is not known. The assay was immunoSEQ multiplex PCR, and TCRdb's table has in-frame clones only and misses some. This table has approximately 41,000 clones, about nine tenths appearing once. The data were obtained in a study of brain T cells in children with intractable seizures. Whole-study results and caveats: Pre-surgery blood may have been undersampled, hiding some clones.

Per the germline V gene, CDR1 is SGDLS and CDR2 is YYNGEE. The CDR3 loop spans 15 amino acids. Trimming stripped 0 bases from V and 1 base from J, with 10 bases between. This chain joins TRBV9 and TRBJ1-1; tentative D call: TRBD1 (5 bases). This sample comprised peripheral blood, obtained at surgery. This receptor was taken from a girl aged 2 to 10 with tuberous sclerosis and intractable seizures. The CDR3 DNA sequence: TGTGCCAGCAGCGTAGGTGGGGCCACGAACACTGAAGCTTTCTTT. Translating it yields CASSVGGATNTEAFF.